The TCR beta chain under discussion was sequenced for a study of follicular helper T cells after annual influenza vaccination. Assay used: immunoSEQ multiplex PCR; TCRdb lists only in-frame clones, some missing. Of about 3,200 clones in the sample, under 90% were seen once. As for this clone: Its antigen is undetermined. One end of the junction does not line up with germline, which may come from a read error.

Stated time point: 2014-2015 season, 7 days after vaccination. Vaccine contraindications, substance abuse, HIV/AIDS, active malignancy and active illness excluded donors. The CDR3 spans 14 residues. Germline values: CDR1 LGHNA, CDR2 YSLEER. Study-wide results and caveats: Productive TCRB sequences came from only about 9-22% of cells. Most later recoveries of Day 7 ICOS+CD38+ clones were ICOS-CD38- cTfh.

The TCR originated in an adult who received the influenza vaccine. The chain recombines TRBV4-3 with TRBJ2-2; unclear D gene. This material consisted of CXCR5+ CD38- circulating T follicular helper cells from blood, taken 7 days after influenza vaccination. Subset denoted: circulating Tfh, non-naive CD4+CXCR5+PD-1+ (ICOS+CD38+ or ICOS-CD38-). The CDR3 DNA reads TGCGCCAGCAACCAAGATCTGGGTAACGGGGAGCTGTTTTTT. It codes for CASNQDLGNGELFF.